What follows are 30 T cell receptor beta chains derived from one specimen sequenced in a study of cytomegalovirus exposure and HLA in healthy donors (dated 2017 in TCRdb). The library was produced with the immunoSEQ multiplex PCR assay. A mixture of 60 forward primers for TCR Vbeta segments and 13 reverse primers for TCR Jbeta segments was used in the multiplex PCR. Sourced from immuneACCESS, this table was stored by TCRdb with only in-frame sequences that have V and J called. A share of the clones is absent; for the studies checked, an unresolved V gene accounts for under half, and the remainder has no known explanation. The sample table shows about 180,000 clones, and around 80% are seen once. The leading ten clones occupy around 2.4% of the sample. Sequences were obtained from PBMCs. All receptors come from a female donor in good health and CMV-seronegative.

The CDR3 sequence: CASSLVPGTEQFF. CDR3 coding DNA: TGTGCCAGCAGCTTGGTGCCTGGGACAGAGCAGTTCTTC. The chain has TRBV7-3 and TRBJ2-1, with D maybe TRBD1 (6 bases). Germline lookup yields CDR1 SGHTA and CDR2 FQGTGA. This CDR3 has 13 residues. Deletions cut 3 bases from V and 10 bases from J, with 13 bases between.

The chain links TRBV27 to TRBJ1-4, with D perhaps TRBD1 (6 bases). V lost 5 bases, J lost 4 bases, and 23 bases lay in between. The CDR3 is 18 residues long. The germline V gene has CDR1 MNHEY and CDR2 SMNVEV (reference sequence). Here the CDR3 DNA reads TGTGCCAGCAGTCCGACTTACCCTGGACAGCGGATTAATGAAAAACTGTTTTTT. This sequence encodes CASSPTYPGQRINEKLFF. The complete variable domain, with remaining parts taken from reference TRBV27 and TRBJ1-4, reads EAQVTQNPRYLITVTGKKLTVTCSQNMNHEYMSWYRQDPGLGLRQIYYSMNVEVTDKGDVPEGYKVSRKEKRNFPLILESPSPNQTSLYFCASSPTYPGQRINEKLFFGSGTQLSVL.

This chain connects TRBV27 to TRBJ1-1; D gene ambiguous. CDR1 is MNHEY, CDR2 SMNVEV, per germline (reference sequence). Trimming took off 8 bases at V and 0 bases at J, with 16 bases between the two ends. The CDR3 contains 15 residues. CDR3 residues: CASRRALLLNTEAFF. The DNA for the CDR3 is TGTGCCAGCCGCCGAGCATTGCTATTGAACACTGAAGCTTTCTTT.

The rearrangement links TRBV7-2 to TRBJ1-1, with D maybe TRBD1 (5 bases). The CDR3 is made up of 15 amino acids. Germline V gene lookup returns CDR1 SGHTA and CDR2 FQGNSA. The V end lost 1 base, the J end lost 5 bases, and 14 bases lay between the germline ends. This chain's CDR3 is CASSLVGRVGTEAFF. As DNA, the CDR3 is TGTGCCAGCAGCTTAGTGGGCAGGGTTGGGACTGAAGCTTTCTTT.

V gene TRBV10-3 combines with J gene TRBJ2-1; 11 bases are shared with TRBD1. Trimming removed 6 bases from V and 7 bases from J; junction bases left unmatched: 8. Germline CDR1 ENHRY, CDR2 SYGVKD. The CDR3 contains 15 residues. The CDR3 nucleotides are TGTGCCATCAGCCAGGGACAGGGGGGAGGTAATGAGCAGTTCTTC. It encodes CAISQGQGGGNEQFF.

The J gene is TRBJ2-7, the V gene TRBV2, with 10 bases lining up with TRBD1. The CDR3 covers 15 residues. Germline CDR1 is SNHLY and CDR2 is FYNNEI. V was clipped by 6 bases and J by 2 bases; unmatched bases: 7. The CDR3 nucleotides read TGTGCCAGCAGCCTTCAAGGGACAGGGGCCTACGAGCAGTACTTC. This encodes CASSLQGTGAYEQYF.

The rearrangement uses TRBV2 and TRBJ2-3, with 7 bases that match TRBD2. Germline CDR1 is SNHLY and CDR2 is FYNNEI. With V trimmed by 6 bases and J by 3 bases, 6 bases remained unmatched. This CDR3 has 14 amino acids. The CDR3 DNA reads as TGTGCCAGCAGCCCCGGACTAGAAACAGATACGCAGTATTTT. Protein product: CASSPGLETDTQYF.

The chain joins TRBV5-1 to TRBJ1-5; the match to TRBD1 covers 9 bases. The CDR3 runs to 14 residues. V lost 4 bases to trimming and J lost 8 bases; unmatched junction nucleotides: 7. From germline, CDR1 is SGHRS and CDR2 YFSETQ. CDR3 region: CASSPGTGMEPQHF. CDR3 nucleotide sequence: TGCGCCAGCAGCCCGGGGACAGGGATGGAGCCCCAGCATTTT.

The count of this clone is one. V and J are TRBV2 and TRBJ2-6, with D unclear. Trimming took off 1 base at V and 0 bases at J, with 4 bases between the two ends. The CDR3 consists of 15 residues. The V gene's germline CDR1 is SNHLY and CDR2 FYNNEI. This chain's CDR3 is CASSEGLSGANVLTF. Here the CDR3 DNA reads TGTGCCAGCAGTGAAGGGCTCTCTGGGGCCAACGTCCTGACTTTC.

V is TRBV29-1 and J is TRBJ2-5, with TRBD2 identical over 15 bases. The V segment lost 6 bases and the J segment 2 bases; nucleotides outside the gene matches: 10. There are 17 residues in the CDR3. Germline V gene lookup returns CDR1 SQVTM and CDR2 ANQGSEA. The CDR3 DNA is TGCAGCGTAGACGGACTAGCGGGAGGGCAGGGGCAAGAGACCCAGTACTTC. Amino acids: CSVDGLAGGQGQETQYF.

The V and J genes are TRBV5-8 and TRBJ1-2, with TRBD1 matching over 12 bases. The germline gives CDR1 SGHTS, CDR2 YDEGEE. J gave up 7 bases and V 2 bases, and 6 bases lay outside the gene matches. The CDR3 loop spans 15 amino acids. The CDR3 bases are TGTGCCAGCAGCTTCTCGGGACAGGGGGCCAGTGGCTACACCTTC. Amino acids: CASSFSGQGASGYTF.

The J gene is TRBJ1-2, the V gene TRBV6-1; D call uncertain. Trimming left V 6 bases short and J 2 bases short, with 10 bases between. There are 13 residues in the CDR3. Germline V gene lookup returns CDR1 MNHNS and CDR2 SASEGT. The CDR3 nucleotides are TGTGCCAGCAGGACTTACAAAAACTATGGCTACACCTTC. It translates to CASRTYKNYGYTF.

The chain recombines TRBV30 with TRBJ2-2; D perhaps matches TRBD1 (6 bases). The CDR3 is 13 residues long. The V and J ends lost 0 bases and 5 bases respectively, with 7 bases between them. Germline V gene lookup returns CDR1 GTSNPN and CDR2 SVGIG (reference sequence). The CDR3 nucleotides read TGTGCCTGGAGTGTCCAGGGGACCGGGGAGCTGTTTTTT. Translating it yields CAWSVQGTGELFF.

This chain links TRBV9 with TRBJ2-1; 7 nucleotides agree with TRBD2. The CDR3 extends over 15 amino acids. Germline CDR1 and CDR2: SGDLS and YYNGEE. V was pared by 1 base and J by 7 bases, with 8 bases of the junction left unmatched. CDR3 bases: TGTGCCAGCAGCGTATCCGGGGACTACTGGAATGAGCAGTTCTTC. Amino acids: CASSVSGDYWNEQFF.

The gene calls are TRBV2 and TRBJ2-1; 12 bases align to TRBD2. V was clipped by 7 bases and J by 8 bases; unmatched bases: 6. Germline V CDR1 and CDR2: SNHLY, FYNNEI. CDR3 length equals 14 residues. CDR3 loop: CASKLAGGVDEQFF. CDR3 nucleotides: TGTGCCAGCAAGCTAGCGGGAGGGGTGGATGAGCAGTTCTTC.

The chain combines TRBV28 with TRBJ2-7, with D perhaps TRBD2 (6 bases). The germline CDR1 and CDR2 sequences are MDHEN and SYDVKM. The V gene lost 2 bases and the J gene lost 3 bases, with 14 bases spanning the gap. This CDR3 contains 15 residues. The CDR3 bases are TGTGCCAGCAGTTTACGAGGGACTTCCAACTACGAGCAGTACTTC. Amino acids: CASSLRGTSNYEQYF.

This clone was counted between two and nine times. A far larger clone is a single base away, which makes a read error likely. This rearrangement joins TRBV6-4 to TRBJ2-7; 8 bases fit TRBD2. V lost 2 bases, J lost 7 bases, and 10 bases stayed unmatched. This CDR3 comprises 15 residues. Per germline, CDR1 MRHNA and CDR2 SNTAGT. CDR3 nucleotides: TGTGCCAGCAGTGACCTAGCGGGCTCCTACAATGAGCAGTACTTC. Residues: CASSDLAGSYNEQYF.

The table lists this clone with a count of one. Other nucleotide sequences from this sample produce the same CDR3. V is TRBV6-5 and J is TRBJ1-1, with TRBD1 as a possible D gene (5 bases). The CDR3 is made up of 13 amino acids. Trimming left V 8 bases short and J 2 bases short, with 12 bases between. CDR1 and CDR2 (germline): MNHEY, SVGAGI. DNA for the CDR3: TGTGCCAGCCGACAGCCCTCAAACACTGAAGCTTTCTTT. It encodes CASRQPSNTEAFF.

This clone was counted only a few times. The chain is built from TRBV7-2 and TRBJ1-1, with D possibly being TRBD1 (6 bases). Germline CDR1 reads SGHTA; CDR2 reads FQGNSA. The germline V and J ends were trimmed by 5 bases and 0 bases, with 10 bases remaining between them. The CDR3 is made up of 14 amino acids. The CDR3 is CASSHGTLNTEAFF. The CDR3 coding sequence is TGTGCCAGCAGCCATGGGACATTGAACACTGAAGCTTTCTTT.

The rearrangement links TRBV7-9 to TRBJ2-7; no reliable D call. The germline gives CDR1 SEHNR, CDR2 FQNEAQ (reference sequence). V gave up 6 bases and J gave up 3 bases, with 6 bases separating them. The CDR3 has 11 amino acids. CDR3 in DNA: TGTGCCAGCAGTAATAACTACGAGCAGTACTTC. Protein product: CASSNNYEQYF.

V usage is TRBV5-1 and J usage is TRBJ1-1; no clear D gene. Trimming removed 0 bases at V and 1 base at J, with 13 bases between. The CDR3 runs 16 residues. The germline V gene has CDR1 SGHRS and CDR2 YFSETQ. CDR3 residues: CASSLAGRARNTEAFF. Written as DNA, the CDR3 is TGCGCCAGCAGCTTGGCCGGGAGGGCCCGGAACACTGAAGCTTTCTTT.

The chain employs TRBV10-2 and TRBJ2-7; TRBD2 matches 7 bases. J was trimmed by 2 bases and V by 6 bases; bases with no gene match: 1. CDR3 size: 12 residues. The germline V gene encodes CDR1 WSHSY and CDR2 SAAADI. The CDR3 region is CASRSGTYEQYF. CDR3 in DNA: TGCGCCAGCAGGAGCGGGACCTACGAGCAGTACTTC.

The chain couples TRBV19 to TRBJ2-7; tentatively, D is TRBD2 (6 bases). CDR3 length: 14 amino acids. Germline lookup yields CDR1 LNHDA and CDR2 SQIVND (reference sequence). Trimming shortened V by 6 bases and J by 3 bases, and 15 bases separated the two germline ends. The CDR3 coding sequence is TGTGCCAGTAGCGGGAGACTCGAGGGCTACGAGCAGTACTTC. Translation gives CASSGRLEGYEQYF.

The chain recombines TRBV5-1 with TRBJ1-3, with TRBD1 identical over 11 bases. The CDR3 runs to 14 residues. From germline, CDR1 is SGHRS and CDR2 YFSETQ. V shed 5 bases and J 8 bases; nucleotides not matched to a gene: 6. CDR3 bases: TGCGCCAGCAGTCTCGGGACAGGGGGTTACACCATATATTTT. It specifies CASSLGTGGYTIYF. The full variable domain, its missing parts supplied by reference TRBV5-1 and TRBJ1-3, is KAGVTQTPRYLIKTRGQQVTLSCSPISGHRSVSWYQQTPGQGLQFLFEYFSETQRNKGNFPGRFSGRQFSNSRSEMNVSTLELGDSALYLCASSLGTGGYTIYFGEGSWLTVV.

V and J are TRBV25-1 and TRBJ1-5; 8 nucleotides align to TRBD1. The length of the CDR3 is 15 residues. J was trimmed by 3 bases and V by 5 bases; bases with no gene match: 6. Germline CDR1 reads MGHDK; CDR2 reads SYGVNS. The CDR3 nucleotides read TGTGCCAGCAGTCCAGGGGGCCGGAACAATCAGCCCCAGCATTTT. Translated: CASSPGGRNNQPQHF.

The chain has TRBV2 and TRBJ2-7; possible D gene TRBD1, 5 bases. With 7 bases removed from V and 3 bases from J, the gap between germline ends came to 13 bases. The CDR3 length is 13 residues. The germline V gene encodes CDR1 SNHLY and CDR2 FYNNEI. CDR3 nucleotide sequence: TGTGCCAGCAACCAGCAGGGAAACTACGAGCAGTACTTC. Translation gives CASNQQGNYEQYF.

This clone has just a few counts. V and J are TRBV6-1 and TRBJ1-5, with 8 bases identical to TRBD1. In germline, CDR1 is MNHNS, CDR2 SASEGT. CDR3 length: 14 amino acids. Trimming took 4 bases from V and 6 from J; bases not matched to a gene: 5. This CDR3 is CASSAGQAVQPQHF. CDR3 in DNA: TGTGCCAGCAGTGCGGGACAGGCAGTTCAGCCCCAGCATTTT.

CDR3 residues: CASSIRDRGADEQYF. The CDR3, as DNA: TGCGCCAGCAGCATCAGGGACAGGGGAGCGGACGAGCAGTACTTC. The rearrangement links TRBV5-1 to TRBJ2-7, with 10 positions matching TRBD1. This CDR3 contains 15 residues. V lost 4 bases to trimming and J lost 5 bases; unmatched junction nucleotides: 9. CDR1 and CDR2 from the germline V gene are SGHRS and YFSETQ.

The chain uses TRBV9 and TRBJ2-1; 9 nucleotides agree with TRBD2. The junction had 6 bases not matched to a gene; V was cut back by 3 bases and J by 5 bases. The CDR3 has 15 residues. Germline CDR1 and CDR2: SGDLS and YYNGEE. CDR3 loop: CASSASGGNNNEQFF. CDR3 in DNA: TGTGCCAGCAGCGCAAGCGGGGGGAATAACAATGAGCAGTTCTTC. Combining the CDR3 with reference TRBV9 and TRBJ2-1 gives the whole variable domain DSGVTQTPKHLITATGQRVTLRCSPRSGDLSVYWYQQSLDQGLQFLIQYYNGEERAKGNILERFSAQQFPDLHSELNLSSLELGDSALYFCASSASGGNNNEQFFGPGTRLTVL.

This chain joins TRBV13 and TRBJ2-5; D may be TRBD2 (5 bases). The J call may not be correct, given that the DNA end is closer to TRBJ2-7. The V gene's germline CDR1 is PRHDT and CDR2 FYEKMQ (reference sequence). The CDR3 contains 12 residues. As DNA, the CDR3 is TGTGCCAGCAGCTTGATGCGGGACGAGCAGTACTTC. Translation: CASSLMRDEQYF.